The 27 T cell receptor beta chains below come from one sample, sequenced in a study of OX40 agonist ivuxolimab in advanced cancers. TCRdb's table, derived via immunoSEQ multiplex PCR, lists solely in-frame clones and lacks some. This repertoire shows 50,000 to 80,000 clones, 85% to 95% found once; its top ten account for roughly 0.45%. Sequenced material: CD4+ or CD8+ T cells sorted from blood, taken in a trial of the OX40 agonist ivuxolimab. The source of these receptors is an adult with an advanced solid tumor such as melanoma, head and neck, liver or kidney cancer.

This clone has just one count. CDR3 in amino acids: CASSYSSLAGVYEQYF. CDR3 bases: TGTGCCAGCAGTTACTCGAGTCTAGCGGGAGTCTACGAGCAGTACTTC. The V call is TRBV6-5, the J call TRBJ2-7; 10 bases map to TRBD2. With V trimmed by 0 bases and J by 3 bases, 5 bases remained unmatched. This CDR3 spans 16 amino acids. CDR1 is MNHEY and CDR2 is SVGAGI in the germline V gene.

The chain recombines TRBV30 with TRBJ1-5; D is ambiguous. This CDR3 spans 15 amino acids. Germline CDR1 GTSNPN, CDR2 SVGIG (reference sequence). V dropped 0 bases and J dropped 2 bases, with 11 bases sitting between them. The CDR3 DNA is TGTGCCTGGAGTGTACGGCAGCTTGGCAATCAGCCCCAGCATTTT. As protein: CAWSVRQLGNQPQHF.

This chain joins TRBV27 and TRBJ2-3, with D uncertain. Trimming pared 4 bases from V and 2 bases from J, leaving 16 bases between. This CDR3 is built from 16 residues. Germline assignment: CDR1 MNHEY and CDR2 SMNVEV (reference sequence). CDR3 in amino acids: CASSSLSWVDTDTQYF. Here the CDR3 DNA reads TGTGCCAGCAGTTCCCTCTCGTGGGTTGACACAGATACGCAGTATTTT.

V is TRBV27 and J is TRBJ2-1; 8 positions match TRBD1. This CDR3 region has 15 residues. The germline V gene encodes CDR1 MNHEY and CDR2 SMNVEV (reference sequence). The J segment lost 4 bases and the V segment lost 3 bases, leaving 5 bases of the junction unmatched. The CDR3 sequence is CASSLGTGGYNEQFF. The CDR3 region has the DNA TGTGCCAGCAGTTTGGGGACAGGCGGATACAATGAGCAGTTCTTC.

CDR3 nucleotide sequence: TGTGCCACCGGGCCGGGACAGGTCAACCAAGAGACCCAGTACTTC. Translation gives CATGPGQVNQETQYF. This chain connects TRBV10-3 to TRBJ2-5, with 8 bases that match TRBD1. Germline V CDR1 and CDR2: ENHRY, SYGVKD. The junction had 10 bases not matched to a gene; V was cut back by 10 bases and J by 0 bases. The CDR3 contains 15 residues.

J is TRBJ2-7 and V is TRBV7-2; perhaps D is TRBD1 or TRBD2 (5 bases each). The CDR3 extends over 17 amino acids. V was cut by 4 bases and J by 4 bases, with 23 bases left in between. CDR1 is SGHTA and CDR2 is FQGNSA in the germline V gene. DNA of the CDR3: TGTGCCAGCAGCTCCCCCCCGAGGGGTTGCGGATGTTACGAGCAGTACTTC. Its translation: CASSSPPRGCGCYEQYF. The whole variable domain, filled in from reference TRBV7-2 and TRBJ2-7, reads GAGVSQSPSNKVTEKGKDVELRCDPISGHTALYWYRQSLGQGLEFLIYFQGNSAPDKSGLPSDRFSAERTGGSVSTLTIQRTQQEDSAVYLCASSSPPRGCGCYEQYFGPGTRLTVT.

In regard to this clone: The sample has other DNA sequences that encode this CDR3 too. This sequence joins TRBV27 and TRBJ2-7; D is perhaps TRBD1 (8 bases). Germline V lookup: CDR1 MNHEY, CDR2 SMNVEV (reference sequence). The CDR3 consists of 15 residues. V lost 2 bases to trimming and J lost 10 bases, with 21 bases between them. This CDR3 reads CASSLEGQVGGEQYF. The CDR3 region has the DNA TGTGCCAGCAGTTTAGAGGGACAGGTGGGGGGGGAACAGTACTTC.

V usage is TRBV5-1 and J usage is TRBJ2-7; TRBD2 agrees at 9 bases. Unmatched junction bases numbered 4, after V lost 0 bases and J lost 0 bases. The CDR3 contains 16 residues. Germline V gene sequence: CDR1 SGHRS, CDR2 YFSETQ. The DNA of the CDR3 is TGCGCCAGCAGCTTGGCCTTGCGGGAGGGCTCCTACGAGCAGTACTTC. Protein: CASSLALREGSYEQYF.

This chain joins TRBV6-1 and TRBJ2-7, with D perhaps assigned TRBD1 or TRBD2 (5 bases each). CDR1 is MNHNS and CDR2 is SASEGT in the germline V gene. Trimming left V 7 bases short and J 3 bases short, with 16 bases between. The CDR3 contains 14 residues. In nucleotides, the CDR3 is TGTGCCAGCAATCCAGGGTCAGACTACTACGAGCAGTACTTC. It specifies CASNPGSDYYEQYF.

The chain couples TRBV27 to TRBJ2-3, with no clear D. V was cut by 4 bases and J by 2 bases, with 16 bases left in between. The CDR3 is 16 amino acids. Germline V lookup: CDR1 MNHEY, CDR2 SMNVEV (reference sequence). CDR3 in amino acids: CASSSRTTTSTDTQYF. The DNA for the CDR3 is TGTGCCAGCAGTTCCAGAACGACAACCTCCACAGATACGCAGTATTTT.

A single count supports this clone. The rearrangement joins TRBV11-3 to TRBJ2-5; 7 bases fit TRBD1. This CDR3 is built from 15 residues. V shed 1 base and J 3 bases; nucleotides not matched to a gene: 5. Germline V gene lookup returns CDR1 SGHNT and CDR2 YENEEA. CDR3 sequence: CASSLGQGGKETQYF. In DNA, the CDR3 is TGTGCCAGCAGCTTAGGACAGGGTGGCAAAGAGACCCAGTACTTC.

The genes are TRBV6-5 and TRBJ1-1; 7 bases agree with TRBD1. The CDR3 runs 13 residues. Germline CDR1 reads MNHEY; CDR2 reads SVGAGI. Trimming at V came to 5 bases and at J to 12 bases, leaving 12 bases not matched to a gene. DNA for the CDR3: TGTGCCAGCAGTGCCGGGACAGCTAGTGGGACTTTCTTT. It translates to CASSAGTASGTFF.

This clone was seen only once. The J gene is TRBJ2-1, the V gene TRBV10-3; 11 nucleotides match TRBD2. This CDR3 spans 16 amino acids. Unmatched junction bases numbered 8, after V lost 4 bases and J lost 6 bases. Germline-derived CDR1 and CDR2 are ENHRY and SYGVKD. Here the CDR3 DNA reads TGTGCCATCAGTGCCGTGCCTAGCGGGGGGTCCAATGAGCAGTTCTTC. Translating it yields CAISAVPSGGSNEQFF.

The chain carries TRBV11-3 and TRBJ2-1; 10 nucleotides line up with TRBD2. V gave up 4 bases and J gave up 8 bases; unmatched junction bases: 14. This CDR3 is 17 amino acids long. CDR1 is SGHNT and CDR2 is YENEEA in the germline V gene. The CDR3 is CASSSNPGLASRDEQFF. CDR3 bases: TGTGCCAGCAGCTCTAACCCGGGACTAGCGTCTCGAGATGAGCAGTTCTTC.

The V call is TRBV5-1, the J call TRBJ1-3; perhaps TRBD1 as D (5 bases). This CDR3 contains 16 residues. Looked up from germline, CDR1 is SGHRS and CDR2 is YFSETQ. Trimming removed 4 bases at V and 1 base at J, with 15 bases between. The CDR3 region is CASSPGHEGSGNTIYF. CDR3 in DNA: TGCGCCAGCAGCCCAGGACATGAGGGATCTGGAAACACCATATATTTT.

DNA of the CDR3: TGTGCCAGCAGCCTTACCCGGACAGGGGGAAATGAGCAGTTCTTC. It yields the protein CASSLTRTGGNEQFF. The rearrangement uses TRBV7-2 and TRBJ2-1, with TRBD1 matching over 10 bases. Trimming at V came to 5 bases and at J to 7 bases, leaving 8 bases not matched to a gene. The germline gives CDR1 SGHTA, CDR2 FQGNSA. CDR3 length: 15 residues.

The chain combines TRBV7-8 with TRBJ2-1; 7 bases are a match to TRBD2. Looked up from germline, CDR1 is SGHVS and CDR2 is FQNEAQ. The CDR3 loop spans 16 amino acids. V gave up 4 bases and J gave up 3 bases; unmatched junction bases: 9. The CDR3 nucleotides read TGTGCCAGCAGCTCTGTGGCGGGAGCGGTCTACAATGAGCAGTTCTTC. This sequence encodes CASSSVAGAVYNEQFF.

This sequence joins TRBV19 and TRBJ2-1, with 13 positions matching TRBD2. Trimming at V came to 5 bases and at J to 0 bases, leaving 16 bases not matched to a gene. Germline V gene lookup returns CDR1 LNHDA and CDR2 SQIVND (reference sequence). CDR3 length: 21 amino acids. CDR3 bases: TGTGCCAGTAGTCTAGGACAACCGGGACTAGCGGGGTGGAGCTCCTACAATGAGCAGTTCTTC. This translates into CASSLGQPGLAGWSSYNEQFF.

V is TRBV7-8 and J is TRBJ2-7; 13 bases match TRBD2. The CDR3 spans 15 residues. V was pared by 5 bases and J by 1 base, with 2 bases of the junction left unmatched. CDR1 and CDR2 (germline): SGHVS, FQNEAQ. The CDR3, as DNA: TGTGCCAGCAGCCAGGGACTAGCGGGATCCTACGAGCAGTACTTC. Encoded protein: CASSQGLAGSYEQYF. Full variable domain (rest looked up from reference TRBV7-8 and TRBJ2-7): GAGVSQSPRYKVAKRGQDVALRCDPISGHVSLFWYQQALGQGPEFLTYFQNEAQLDKSGLPSDRFFAERPEGSVSTLKIQRTQQEDSAVYLCASSQGLAGSYEQYFGPGTRLTVT.

V is TRBV6-5 and J is TRBJ2-7; 9 bases are a match to TRBD1. Germline assignment: CDR1 MNHEY and CDR2 SVGAGI. There are 16 residues in the CDR3. The V gene end was trimmed by 4 bases and the J gene end by 4 bases; junction bases not matched to a gene: 11. The CDR3 loop is CASSSSSDRGRYEQYF. The CDR3 coding sequence is TGTGCCAGCAGTTCCTCCTCGGACAGGGGTCGTTACGAGCAGTACTTC.

The V gene is TRBV11-2, the J gene TRBJ2-3; D is perhaps TRBD2 (5 bases). This CDR3 contains 13 residues. V was clipped by 5 bases and J by 4 bases, with 10 bases between them. CDR1 SGHAT and CDR2 FQNNGV come from the germline V gene. CDR3 sequence reads: CASSASIADTQYF. In DNA, the CDR3 is TGTGCCAGCAGCGCTAGCATCGCAGATACGCAGTATTTT.

J is TRBJ2-7 and V is TRBV5-1; perhaps TRBD1 as D (6 bases). This CDR3 contains 15 residues. V was cut by 3 bases and J by 0 bases, with 13 bases left in between. The germline CDR1 and CDR2 sequences are SGHRS and YFSETQ. The CDR3 loop is CASSSKTGASYEQYF. The CDR3 bases are TGCGCCAGCAGCTCGAAGACAGGCGCCTCCTACGAGCAGTACTTC.

V is TRBV21-1 and J is TRBJ1-5. TRBV21-1 is a listed pseudogene. The CDR3 sequence is 15 residues long. The CDR3 loop is CASSKLPNSNQPQHF. In nucleotides, the CDR3 is TGTGCCAGCAGCAAATTGCCAAATAGCAATCAGCCCCAGCATTTT.

The V call is TRBV30, the J call TRBJ2-7; maybe TRBD2 (6 bases). Per germline, CDR1 GTSNPN and CDR2 SVGIG (reference sequence). Trimming pared 3 bases from V and 5 bases from J, leaving 17 bases between. The CDR3 spans 14 residues. CDR3 in DNA: TGTGCCTGGAGCTGGTACTTGGCTAGCGACGAGCAGTACTTC. It encodes CAWSWYLASDEQYF.

This chain joins TRBV19 and TRBJ2-7; TRBD2 matches at 12 bases. CDR1 is LNHDA, CDR2 SQIVND, per germline (reference sequence). With V trimmed by 3 bases and J by 5 bases, 5 bases remained unmatched. CDR3 length: 15 amino acids. The DNA of the CDR3 is TGTGCCAGTAGTATGTTGACTAGCGGGAGTGACGAGCAGTACTTC. Translating it yields CASSMLTSGSDEQYF.

The chain couples TRBV6-6 to TRBJ2-5; D is possibly TRBD2 (5 bases). The CDR3 runs to 13 residues. Between the trimmed V and J ends, which lost 6 bases and 3 bases, there was a span of 11 bases. Germline-derived CDR1 and CDR2 are MNHNY and SVGAGI (reference sequence). CDR3 loop: CASSSDWKETQYF. DNA of the CDR3: TGTGCCAGCAGCTCGGACTGGAAAGAGACCCAGTACTTC.

The rearrangement uses TRBV30 and TRBJ2-7; no clear D gene. The germline gives CDR1 GTSNPN, CDR2 SVGIG (reference sequence). Trimming left V 0 bases short and J 3 bases short, with 3 bases between. This CDR3 spans 11 amino acids. CDR3 sequence (DNA): TGTGCCTGGAGTGTAGACTACGAGCAGTACTTC. Protein: CAWSVDYEQYF.